These 27 T cell receptor beta chains were all obtained from the same sample, sequenced in a study of blood T cell repertoires in COVID-19. Sequenced by immunoSEQ multiplex PCR; TCRdb stores in-frame clones only, minus some. Of a few hundred thousand clones in the sample, approximately 86% were seen once. Sequencing was carried out using peripheral blood. The receptors were gathered from a human donor with COVID-19, enrolled during active disease. The donor label of this sample is uncertain.

V usage is TRBV28 and J usage is TRBJ2-4; 9 bases match TRBD2. Trimming at V came to 5 bases and at J to 9 bases, leaving 38 bases not matched to a gene. This CDR3 region has 24 residues. CDR1 is MDHEN, CDR2 SYDVKM, per germline. This CDR3 reads CASSRPTGEASGTRLRLGHFIQYF. CDR3 bases: TGTGCCAGCAGTCGACCAACAGGGGAGGCTAGCGGGACTAGATTACGGCTTGGGCACTTCATTCAGTACTTC.

The chain recombines TRBV21-1 with TRBJ1-5. TRBV21-1 is marked as a pseudogene. CDR3 size: 15 residues. CDR3 coding DNA: TGTGCCAGCAGCAAAGATGAGGGTAGCAATCAGCCCCAGCATTTT. Translating gives CASSKDEGSNQPQHF.

The chain employs TRBV28 and TRBJ1-4; no firm D call. The CDR3 sequence is 14 residues long. CDR1 is MDHEN, CDR2 SYDVKM, per germline. V lost 9 bases to trimming and J lost 3 bases, with 14 bases between them. The CDR3 is CASYLGSANEKLFF. The CDR3 DNA follows: TGTGCCAGTTATCTGGGGAGCGCTAATGAAAAACTGTTTTTT. The full variable domain, its missing parts supplied by reference TRBV28 and TRBJ1-4, is DVKVTQSSRYLVKRTGEKVFLECVQDMDHENMFWYRQDPGLGLRLIYFSYDVKMKEKGDIPEGYSVSREKKERFSLILESASTNQTSMYLCASYLGSANEKLFFGSGTQLSVL.

Worth noting for this clone: The sample carries other DNA sequences with the same CDR3. The chain uses TRBV30 and TRBJ1-5; D might be TRBD1 (5 bases). V shed 3 bases and J shed 4 bases, with 10 bases lying between them. The V gene's germline CDR1 is GTSNPN and CDR2 SVGIG (reference sequence). This CDR3 is built from 13 residues. The CDR3 is CAWSTGVNQPQHF. In DNA form, the CDR3 reads TGTGCCTGGAGCACAGGTGTAAATCAGCCCCAGCATTTT.

V is TRBV28 and J is TRBJ2-5; 13 nucleotides line up with TRBD2. V lost 6 bases and J lost 5; bases outside the gene matches: 6. The CDR3 is made up of 15 amino acids. In germline, CDR1 is MDHEN, CDR2 SYDVKM. DNA of the CDR3: TGTGCCAGCAGAGAACTAGCGGGAGGGCGGGAGACCCAGTACTTC. This codes for CASRELAGGRETQYF. The whole variable domain, filled in from reference TRBV28 and TRBJ2-5, reads DVKVTQSSRYLVKRTGEKVFLECVQDMDHENMFWYRQDPGLGLRLIYFSYDVKMKEKGDIPEGYSVSREKKERFSLILESASTNQTSMYLCASRELAGGRETQYFGPGTRLLVL.

This chain joins TRBV6-5 and TRBJ2-7; no clear D. V shed 6 bases and J shed 4 bases, with 13 bases lying between them. CDR3 length: 13 amino acids. Per the germline V gene, CDR1 is MNHEY and CDR2 is SVGAGI. In DNA, the CDR3 is TGTGCCAGCAGCGACCCGGCGGTTTACGAGCAGTACTTC. This gives the protein CASSDPAVYEQYF.

The chain carries TRBV28 and TRBJ1-6; 7 bases are a match to TRBD1. Germline V gives CDR1 MDHEN, CDR2 SYDVKM. Unmatched junction bases numbered 4, after V lost 7 bases and J lost 4 bases. This CDR3 region has 14 residues. The CDR3 is CASTQGQYNSPLHF. CDR3 in DNA: TGTGCCAGCACCCAGGGACAGTATAATTCACCCCTCCACTTT.

The chain uses TRBV25-1 and TRBJ2-7, with 7 bases lining up with TRBD2. This CDR3 is built from 15 residues. V lost 1 base, J lost 1 base, and 4 bases stayed unmatched. The germline CDR1 and CDR2 sequences are MGHDK and SYGVNS. This CDR3 is CASSESGRGSYEQYF. CDR3 bases: TGTGCCAGCAGTGAATCAGGGAGGGGTTCCTACGAGCAGTACTTC.

This clone appeared once. This sequence joins TRBV24-1 and TRBJ1-3; maybe TRBD1 (5 bases). Germline CDR1 reads KGHDR; CDR2 reads SFDVKD. The CDR3 runs 15 residues. Trimming shortened V by 6 bases and J by 2 bases, and 13 bases separated the two germline ends. The CDR3 region is CATSPDKGAGNTIYF. The CDR3 DNA sequence: TGTGCCACCAGTCCGGACAAAGGGGCTGGAAACACCATATATTTT.

This rearrangement joins TRBV6-6 to TRBJ2-3; possibly TRBD1 or TRBD2 for D (6 bases each). CDR1 is MNHNY and CDR2 is SVGAGI in the germline V gene (reference sequence). This CDR3 has 16 amino acids. The V and J ends lost 5 bases and 0 bases respectively, with 15 bases between them. CDR3: CASSRGTSSSTDTQYF. In DNA, the CDR3 is TGTGCCAGCAGTCGCGGGACATCTTCTAGCACAGATACGCAGTATTTT.

A remark on this clone: This sample includes further DNA sequences coding for the same CDR3. The chain joins TRBV9 to TRBJ1-1, with a weak D call TRBD1 (6 bases). Germline V gene data show CDR1 as SGDLS and CDR2 as YYNGEE. Deletions cut 4 bases from V and 1 base from J, with 11 bases between. The length of the CDR3 is 14 residues. CDR3 coding DNA: TGTGCCAGCAGCCCATGGACAGAGAACACTGAAGCTTTCTTT. This gives the protein CASSPWTENTEAFF.

DNA of the CDR3: TGCAGCGTTGAAGGTCCGGCTAGCGGGAGAAATGAGCAGTTCTTC. It is translated as CSVEGPASGRNEQFF. J is TRBJ2-1 and V is TRBV29-1; 10 bases align to TRBD2. The germline CDR1 and CDR2 sequences are SQVTM and ANQGSEA. This CDR3 has 15 residues. J gave up 7 bases and V 1 base, and 7 bases lay outside the gene matches.

The chain is built from TRBV5-6 and TRBJ1-5; TRBD1 aligns across 7 bases. The CDR3 extends over 16 amino acids. J gave up 4 bases and V 0 bases, and 7 bases lay outside the gene matches. The germline gives CDR1 SGHDT, CDR2 YYEEEE. CDR3 sequence: CASSLATGRSNQPQHF. The CDR3 DNA follows: TGTGCCAGCAGCTTGGCGACAGGGAGGTCGAATCAGCCCCAGCATTTT.

This rearrangement joins TRBV28 to TRBJ2-5; D gene uncertain. In germline, CDR1 is MDHEN, CDR2 SYDVKM. CDR3 size: 14 residues. V lost 0 bases and J 4 bases, leaving 9 bases between the germline ends. CDR3 sequence (DNA): TGTGCCAGCAGTTTATGGCTGAACGGAGAGACCCAGTACTTC. It specifies CASSLWLNGETQYF.

In this sample, this clone turned up once. This chain uses TRBV19 with TRBJ2-2; 7 bases agree with TRBD2. The CDR3 runs 16 residues. Germline V gene lookup returns CDR1 LNHDA and CDR2 SQIVND (reference sequence). V trimming: 7 bases; J trimming: 1 base; junction bases outside the gene matches: 9. This CDR3 is CASIPAGGRNTGELFF. The CDR3 DNA sequence: TGTGCCAGTATTCCTGCAGGCGGGAGGAACACCGGGGAGCTGTTTTTT.

V is TRBV2 and J is TRBJ1-2, with 8 nucleotides matching TRBD1. Trimming took 7 bases from V and 1 from J; bases not matched to a gene: 5. In germline, CDR1 is SNHLY, CDR2 FYNNEI. This CDR3 region has 14 residues. CDR3 protein: CASTRTGSNYGYTF. In DNA, the CDR3 is TGTGCCAGCACCCGGACAGGGAGTAACTATGGCTACACCTTC.

The rearrangement uses TRBV28 and TRBJ2-7; tentative D call: TRBD1 (6 bases). The CDR3 sequence is 14 residues long. V was pared by 5 bases and J by 2 bases, with 13 bases between. Germline V CDR1 and CDR2: MDHEN, SYDVKM. Here the CDR3 reads CASSPGTTAYEQYF. The CDR3 nucleotides are TGTGCCAGCAGTCCCGGGACAACTGCCTACGAGCAGTACTTC.

The chain is built from TRBV6-6 and TRBJ1-5; 9 nucleotides agree with TRBD1. CDR1 is MNHNY and CDR2 is SVGAGI in the germline V gene (reference sequence). The J segment lost 7 bases and the V segment lost 5 bases, leaving 15 bases of the junction unmatched. The CDR3 is made up of 17 amino acids. DNA for the CDR3: TGTGCCAGCAGTCAACGACCGGGGGACAGGGCAGGGCAGCCCCAGCATTTT. As protein: CASSQRPGDRAGQPQHF.

This chain uses TRBV6-5 with TRBJ1-5; D gene uncertain. Trimming stripped 6 bases from V and 0 bases from J, with 6 bases between. The CDR3 length is 13 residues. Germline V gives CDR1 MNHEY, CDR2 SVGAGI. Here the CDR3 reads CASSRVSNQPQHF. The DNA for the CDR3 is TGTGCCAGCAGCCGGGTTAGCAATCAGCCCCAGCATTTT.

V gene TRBV29-1 combines with J gene TRBJ1-1; possibly TRBD1 for D (5 bases). The germline CDR1 and CDR2 sequences are SQVTM and ANQGSEA. This CDR3 contains 13 residues. With 6 bases removed from V and 1 base from J, the gap between germline ends came to 12 bases. The DNA for the CDR3 is TGCAGCGTAATGGGGCAACCGAACACTGAAGCTTTCTTT. Its protein is CSVMGQPNTEAFF.

V gene TRBV2 combines with J gene TRBJ2-7, with D perhaps TRBD2 (6 bases). The V end was cut by 7 bases, the J end by 0 bases, with 16 bases between. Germline CDR1 and CDR2: SNHLY and FYNNEI. The CDR3 has 15 amino acids. In DNA, the CDR3 is TGTGCCAGCATCTTCAGCGGGCCTAGCTCCTACGAGCAGTACTTC. Protein: CASIFSGPSSYEQYF.

The chain joins TRBV7-9 to TRBJ2-1, with D unclear. CDR1 is SEHNR and CDR2 is FQNEAQ in the germline V gene (reference sequence). This CDR3 region has 14 residues. V was cut by 5 bases and J by 5 bases, with 13 bases left in between. CDR3 region: CASSPFGGDNEQFF. CDR3 coding DNA: TGTGCCAGCAGCCCTTTCGGCGGCGACAATGAGCAGTTCTTC.

There are a few counts of this clone. The gene calls are TRBV18 and TRBJ2-2; TRBD1 matches 9 bases. Trimming cost V 6 bases and J 4 bases; bases outside gene matches: 12. The V gene's germline CDR1 is KGHSH and CDR2 LQKENI. The CDR3 spans 17 residues. The DNA for the CDR3 is TGTGCCAGCTCGCGCCAACAGTTGGACAGGGGCACCGGGGAGCTGTTTTTT. It specifies CASSRQQLDRGTGELFF.

The V gene is TRBV11-3, the J gene TRBJ2-3; 12 nucleotides align to TRBD2. Germline CDR1 SGHNT, CDR2 YENEEA. The trim removed 4 bases at V and 6 bases at J, leaving 5 bases unmatched. This CDR3 spans 15 amino acids. CDR3: CASSSGLAGGDTQYF. In nucleotides, the CDR3 is TGTGCCAGCAGCTCAGGCCTAGCGGGAGGGGATACGCAGTATTTT.

As regards this clone: Because the CDR3 is missing its conserved closing phenylalanine or tryptophan, this is likely a read error. The DNA is omitted, as the CDR3 cannot be located on it reliably, and the CDR3 follows TCRdb's listing. The V call is TRBV2, the J call TRBJ1-2. The CDR3 is made up of 12 amino acids, end residues included. Germline lookup yields CDR1 SNHLY and CDR2 FYNNEI. The CDR3 loop is CASRRSGGGVEI.

Points on this clone: Other DNA sequences in the same sample also yield this CDR3. The chain couples TRBV12-3 or TRBV12-4 to TRBJ1-5; D is unclear. The CDR3 is 13 amino acids. V dropped 2 bases and J dropped 2 bases, with 4 bases sitting between them. The CDR3 sequence: CASSLTGNQPQHF. The CDR3 nucleotides are TGTGCCAGCAGTTTAACTGGCAATCAGCCCCAGCATTTT.

The chain combines TRBV14 with TRBJ1-3; D unclear. Trimming took 3 bases from V and 5 from J, leaving 5 bases between them. Germline assignment: CDR1 SGHDN and CDR2 FVKESK. The CDR3 is 12 residues long. The CDR3 protein is CASSQARNTIYF. Here the CDR3 DNA reads TGTGCCAGCAGCCAGGCCCGAAACACCATATATTTT.